This passage covers 29 T cell receptor beta chains from one sample sequenced in a study of synovial regulatory T cells in juvenile arthritis. The protocol was immunoSEQ multiplex PCR, while the TCRdb copy is restricted to in-frame clones and leaves out a portion. This sample contains about 10,000 clones. What was sequenced was Treg cells from blood. As to subset: remaining (HLA-DR-negative) circulating blood Treg cells. All receptors come from a donor aged 2-29 years with juvenile idiopathic arthritis.

This chain connects TRBV28 to TRBJ2-5; TCRdb designates TRBD1, a call that cannot be tested without DNA. Looked up from germline, CDR1 is MDHEN and CDR2 is SYDVKM. The CDR3 is made up of 16 amino acids. DNA is not recorded here. The CDR3 sequence is CASRPVRGTTSETQYF.

This chain links TRBV18 with TRBJ1-5. This CDR3 is 14 amino acids long. The record lacks a DNA sequence. Germline V gives CDR1 KGHSH, CDR2 LQKENI. The CDR3: CASSLGGRGEPQHF.

V is TRBV5-5 and J is TRBJ1-2. The CDR3 is made up of 16 amino acids. The record lacks a DNA sequence. Germline V lookup: CDR1 SGHKS, CDR2 YYEKEE (reference sequence). The CDR3: CASSSISPGGVYGYTF.

V gene TRBV7-3 combines with J gene TRBJ1-3. The CDR3 runs 13 residues. DNA is not recorded here. From germline, CDR1 is SGHTA and CDR2 FQGTGA. The CDR3 sequence: CASSSETGNTIYF.

The CDR3 is CASSLEGPGAYSGNTIYF. The chain uses TRBV5-6 and TRBJ1-3. Germline loops: CDR1 SGHDT, CDR2 YYEEEE. The CDR3 spans 18 residues. No DNA is listed.

The V call is TRBV28, the J call TRBJ1-2; the TCRdb call, TRBD1, lacks DNA for checking. The germline CDR1 and CDR2 sequences are MDHEN and SYDVKM. CDR3 size: 15 residues. DNA for this receptor is not on file. The CDR3 here is CASSFGQALGYGYTF.

This chain joins TRBV4-1 and TRBJ1-2; TCRdb calls TRBD1, which cannot be checked without DNA. The CDR3 spans 19 residues. The entry carries no DNA sequence. The germline CDR1 and CDR2 sequences are MGHRA and YSYEKL. CDR3 residues: CASSPDFTRGLVSNYGYTF.

The chain joins TRBV14 to TRBJ2-1; TCRdb returns TRBD2, unconfirmable since there is no DNA. This CDR3 is 16 amino acids long. DNA was not recorded. CDR1 and CDR2 (germline): SGHDN, FVKESK. CDR3 protein: CASSQGRTLGLNEQFF.

The rearrangement uses TRBV9 and TRBJ1-4. This CDR3 spans 14 amino acids. Nucleotide data are not available. CDR1 is SGDLS and CDR2 is YYNGEE in the germline V gene. This CDR3 reads CASSVGGYGEKLFF. Looking up the rest from reference TRBV9 and TRBJ1-4 gives the full variable domain: DSGVTQTPKHLITATGQRVTLRCSPRSGDLSVYWYQQSLDQGLQFLIQYYNGEERAKGNILERFSAQQFPDLHSELNLSSLELGDSALYFCASSVGGYGEKLFFGSGTQLSVL.

The chain has TRBV25-1 and TRBJ1-4. The CDR3 sequence is 12 residues long. Only the protein is on record. Looked up from germline, CDR1 is MGHDK and CDR2 is SYGVNS. The CDR3 sequence: CASSDLGVRLFF.

The chain carries TRBV20-1 and TRBJ1-1. Germline CDR1 is DFQATT and CDR2 is SNEGSKA (reference sequence). This CDR3 contains 11 residues. The DNA sequence is not available. The CDR3 is CSARRSTEAFF.

V gene TRBV28 combines with J gene TRBJ1-2; the D call of TRBD1 rests on TCRdb alone, since no DNA is present to check it. CDR1 is MDHEN and CDR2 is SYDVKM in the germline V gene. The CDR3 is made up of 14 amino acids. A DNA sequence was not provided. This chain's CDR3 is CATALSSGALGYTF.

The chain's CDR3 is CASSLLGGTEAFF. V is TRBV7-9 and J is TRBJ1-1. This CDR3 has 13 amino acids. This entry has no DNA. The V gene's germline CDR1 is SEHNR and CDR2 FQNEAQ (reference sequence).

The genes are TRBV5-1 and TRBJ1-4; lacking DNA, the TRBD1 call made by TCRdb goes unchecked. CDR1 SGHRS and CDR2 YFSETQ come from the germline V gene. CDR3 size: 13 residues. DNA was not recorded. The CDR3 sequence is CASSPGQGEKLFF.

J is TRBJ1-3 and V is TRBV7-2; the D call of TRBD1 rests on TCRdb alone, since no DNA is present to check it. The CDR3 has 16 amino acids. This entry has no DNA. CDR1 is SGHTA, CDR2 FQGNSA, per germline. The CDR3 protein is CASSLGGTPSGNTIYF. The variable domain in full, completed from reference TRBV7-2 and TRBJ1-3, reads GAGVSQSPSNKVTEKGKDVELRCDPISGHTALYWYRQSLGQGLEFLIYFQGNSAPDKSGLPSDRFSAERTGGSVSTLTIQRTQQEDSAVYLCASSLGGTPSGNTIYFGEGSWLTVV.

The J gene is TRBJ2-1, the V gene TRBV9. The CDR3 loop spans 13 amino acids. No DNA is listed. Germline V gene data show CDR1 as SGDLS and CDR2 as YYNGEE. CDR3 sequence reads: CASARSRDHEQFF.

The J gene is TRBJ2-1, the V gene TRBV28; TCRdb picks TRBD2, but there is no DNA to check that call. Per the germline V gene, CDR1 is MDHEN and CDR2 is SYDVKM. This CDR3 is built from 12 residues. DNA is not recorded here. CDR3 loop: CASQILAEEQFF.

The V and J genes are TRBV4-2 and TRBJ2-1; absent DNA, TCRdb's TRBD2 call cannot be checked. Per germline, CDR1 LGHNA and CDR2 YNFKEQ. The CDR3 is 16 residues long. No DNA sequence was recorded. CDR3 in amino acids: CASSPSLAGGLDEQFF.

The chain joins TRBV18 to TRBJ2-5; TCRdb reports TRBD1, a call that lacks DNA to check it against. The CDR3 is 11 residues long. No DNA is listed. CDR1 is KGHSH and CDR2 is LQKENI in the germline V gene. The CDR3 sequence: CASGLQETQYF.

The V call is TRBV5-8, the J call TRBJ1-2; absent DNA, TCRdb's TRBD1 call cannot be checked. Germline V gene data show CDR1 as SGHTS and CDR2 as YDEGEE. This CDR3 has 15 residues. Only the protein sequence is given. This chain's CDR3 is CASSLSGVRGYGYTF.

The chain employs TRBV7-2 and TRBJ1-1; TCRdb gives TRBD1 as the D gene, but with no DNA this cannot be confirmed. The V gene's germline CDR1 is SGHTA and CDR2 FQGNSA. The CDR3 spans 16 residues. The DNA is unrecorded. The CDR3 loop reads CASTPRGIFMNTEAFF.

The chain has TRBV10-3 and TRBJ1-5; with no DNA, the TCRdb D assignment of TRBD1 cannot be verified. Germline lookup yields CDR1 ENHRY and CDR2 SYGVKD. CDR3 length: 12 residues. Only the protein is available. The CDR3 region is CAIGGQGQPQHF.

V is TRBV27 and J is TRBJ2-4; TCRdb selects TRBD2, and the lack of DNA leaves this call unchecked. The CDR3 sequence is 13 residues long. No DNA sequence was recorded. Germline CDR1 is MNHEY and CDR2 is SMNVEV (reference sequence). CDR3 residues: CASSFTNARVQYF.

Considering frequency, this clone is medium-sized. The CDR3 spells CASSYLDEQFF. The chain employs TRBV19 and TRBJ2-1. The CDR3 totals 11 residues. No DNA sequence was recorded. Germline loops: CDR1 LNHDA, CDR2 SQIVND (reference sequence).

The chain combines TRBV5-1 with TRBJ1-2; the D call from TCRdb, TRBD1, cannot be confirmed without DNA. CDR3 length: 13 residues. A DNA sequence was not provided. The germline V gene has CDR1 SGHRS and CDR2 YFSETQ. CDR3 protein: CASGTGTVYGYTF.

This chain links TRBV10-3 with TRBJ2-3; TCRdb's D call of TRBD2 is untestable without DNA. The CDR3 sequence is 15 residues long. The DNA is not on file. Germline V gives CDR1 ENHRY, CDR2 SYGVKD. The CDR3 region is CAISETALRADTQYF.

This rearrangement joins TRBV11-2 to TRBJ2-2; the TCRdb D gene call, TRBD2, has no DNA to confirm it. CDR1 SGHAT and CDR2 FQNNGV come from the germline V gene. There are 14 residues in the CDR3. DNA for this receptor is not on file. The CDR3: CASSLRPEAGELFF.

This clone is classed as medium-sized by frequency. This sequence joins TRBV19 and TRBJ2-6; absent DNA, TCRdb's TRBD2 call cannot be checked. Germline CDR1 LNHDA, CDR2 SQIVND (reference sequence). This CDR3 comprises 14 residues. The coding DNA is unavailable. The CDR3 sequence is CASSGRTGANVLTF.

This clone counts as medium-sized (0.01 to 0.1%) by frequency. This chain connects TRBV5-4 to TRBJ1-3. The CDR3 is 13 residues long. The record lacks a DNA sequence. Germline values: CDR1 SGHNT, CDR2 YYREEE (reference sequence). This chain's CDR3 is CASSLRPRNTIYF.